The 27 T cell receptor beta chains below come from one sample, sequenced in a study of blood T cell repertoires in COVID-19. Profiled with immunoSEQ multiplex PCR; TCRdb holds only in-frame clones, not every one. This sample has 150,000 to 180,000 clones, with less than 95% found just once. The sequenced sample was peripheral blood. The source of these receptors is a man over 45 with acute or convalescent COVID-19.

The J gene is TRBJ2-5, the V gene TRBV7-2; the D gene is possibly TRBD2 (5 bases). V gave up 2 bases and J gave up 5 bases, with 15 bases separating them. Per the germline V gene, CDR1 is SGHTA and CDR2 is FQGNSA. There are 15 residues in the CDR3. The CDR3 DNA reads as TGTGCCAGCAGCTTACAGCGGACGGGTCTGGAGACCCAGTACTTC. Encoded protein: CASSLQRTGLETQYF.

The V call is TRBV29-1, the J call TRBJ2-7; 11 positions match TRBD1. In germline, CDR1 is SQVTM, CDR2 ANQGSEA. The V gene end was trimmed by 4 bases and the J gene end by 5 bases; junction bases not matched to a gene: 4. The CDR3 spans 13 residues. The CDR3 sequence: CSVVGQGANEQYF. CDR3 sequence (DNA): TGCAGCGTTGTCGGACAGGGGGCGAACGAGCAGTACTTC.

This chain uses TRBV28 with TRBJ2-3, with 7 bases aligning to TRBD2. CDR3 size: 15 residues. Germline CDR1 reads MDHEN; CDR2 reads SYDVKM. V shed 4 bases and J 7 bases; nucleotides not matched to a gene: 11. This CDR3 is CASSSLGGMFNTQYF. In DNA form, the CDR3 reads TGTGCCAGCAGTTCCTTGGGGGGGATGTTTAATACGCAGTATTTT.

This chain connects TRBV18 to TRBJ2-7, with 14 bases aligning to TRBD2. Germline loops: CDR1 KGHSH, CDR2 LQKENI. This CDR3 spans 15 amino acids. After removal of 4 bases from V and 5 bases from J, the junction contained 4 bases not matched to a gene. CDR3 in amino acids: CASSLGLAGANEQYF. The CDR3 DNA reads TGTGCCAGCTCACTGGGACTAGCGGGAGCCAACGAGCAGTACTTC.

A remark on this clone: The same CDR3 also results from other DNA sequences found in this sample. The V gene is TRBV3-1 (or the pseudogene TRBV3-2), the J gene TRBJ2-1; D unresolved. V lost 0 bases, J lost 4 bases, and 4 bases lay in between. The CDR3 has 13 residues. Germline CDR1 is LGHDT and CDR2 is YNNKEL (reference sequence). The CDR3 reads CASSQEAYNEQFF. The DNA of the CDR3 is TGTGCCAGCAGCCAAGAAGCGTACAATGAGCAGTTCTTC.

The chain combines TRBV15 with TRBJ2-7, with 7 bases fitting TRBD1. V dropped 7 bases and J dropped 1; count of bases not matched to a gene: 4. There are 13 residues in the CDR3. Germline lookup yields CDR1 LNHNV and CDR2 YYDKDF (reference sequence). DNA for the CDR3: TGTGCCACCAATTGGGGACAGTCCTACGAGCAGTACGTC. Protein product: CATNWGQSYEQYV.

The V gene is TRBV19, the J gene TRBJ1-3; TRBD1 is a possible D gene (5 bases). The CDR3 length is 13 residues. Trimming removed 9 bases from V and 0 bases from J, with 9 bases in between. Germline V gene data show CDR1 as LNHDA and CDR2 as SQIVND (reference sequence). The CDR3, as DNA: TGTGCCAGCAGGGCTAGCTCTGGAAACACCATATATTTT. Protein: CASRASSGNTIYF.

This rearrangement joins TRBV7-2 to TRBJ2-7, with 11 positions matching TRBD2. The CDR3 contains 14 residues. Per germline, CDR1 SGHTA and CDR2 FQGNSA. The trim removed 5 bases at V and 2 bases at J, leaving 2 bases unmatched. The CDR3 spells CASSASGGPYEQYV. The CDR3 nucleotides are TGTGCCAGCAGCGCTAGCGGGGGGCCCTACGAGCAGTACGTC.

V gene TRBV7-2 combines with J gene TRBJ1-6; D remains unclear. The germline V and J ends were trimmed by 3 bases and 4 bases, with 10 bases remaining between them. The germline CDR1 and CDR2 sequences are SGHTA and FQGNSA. This CDR3 is 15 amino acids long. The CDR3 protein is CASSLQASYNSPLHF. The CDR3 region has the DNA TGTGCCAGCAGCTTGCAGGCTTCTTATAATTCACCCCTCCACTTT.

The chain joins TRBV27 to TRBJ1-5, with 10 bases lining up with TRBD1. The CDR3 sequence is 14 residues long. Germline V gene lookup returns CDR1 MNHEY and CDR2 SMNVEV (reference sequence). The ends lost 8 bases at V and 7 bases at J; junction bases unmatched: 8. The CDR3 reads CASGDRGGGQPQHF. The CDR3 nucleotides are TGTGCCAGCGGGGACAGGGGTGGGGGCCAGCCCCAGCATTTT.

The count of this clone is one. The J gene is TRBJ1-1, the V gene TRBV5-1; TRBD1 matches 7 bases. V lost 5 bases and J lost 1; bases outside the gene matches: 8. CDR3 length: 15 amino acids. CDR1 and CDR2 (germline): SGHRS, YFSETQ. The CDR3 sequence: CASRGGTGANTEAFF. The CDR3 region has the DNA TGCGCCAGCAGGGGGGGAACAGGGGCGAACACTGAAGCTTTCTTT.

The chain uses TRBV4-2 and TRBJ1-1; 8 positions match TRBD1. CDR3 length equals 17 residues. Trimming at V came to 3 bases and at J to 4 bases, leaving 13 bases not matched to a gene. Per germline, CDR1 LGHNA and CDR2 YNFKEQ. The CDR3 reads CASSQAQPGQEITEAFF. The CDR3 DNA reads as TGTGCCAGCAGCCAGGCCCAGCCGGGACAGGAGATCACTGAAGCTTTCTTT.

The gene calls are TRBV7-2 and TRBJ2-7; 8 nucleotides match TRBD1. V was pared by 3 bases and J by 3 bases, with 7 bases of the junction left unmatched. This CDR3 is 15 amino acids long. Germline CDR1 reads SGHTA; CDR2 reads FQGNSA. CDR3 loop: CASSLGPGQGYEQYF. CDR3 sequence (DNA): TGTGCCAGCAGCTTGGGGCCCGGACAGGGCTACGAGCAGTACTTC.

The CDR3 reads CSVGQNYGYTF. The CDR3 DNA is TGCAGCGTTGGACAAAACTATGGCTACACCTTC. This rearrangement joins TRBV29-1 to TRBJ1-2; D call uncertain. The CDR3 covers 11 residues. CDR1 and CDR2 from the germline V gene are SQVTM and ANQGSEA. The V end was cut by 4 bases, the J end by 2 bases, with 5 bases between.

Only one count was recorded for this clone. The V gene is TRBV6-1, the J gene TRBJ2-1; 9 nucleotides agree with TRBD1. The V gene end was trimmed by 1 base and the J gene end by 0 bases; junction bases not matched to a gene: 1. The CDR3 is 16 residues long. Germline loops: CDR1 MNHNS, CDR2 SASEGT. CDR3 amino acids: CASSEETGGSYNEQFF. CDR3 in DNA: TGTGCCAGCAGTGAAGAGACAGGGGGCTCCTACAATGAGCAGTTCTTC.

The chain has TRBV3-1 (or the pseudogene TRBV3-2) and TRBJ1-5; no clear D. The V end was cut by 1 base, the J end by 8 bases, with 12 bases between. From germline, CDR1 is LGHDT and CDR2 YNNKEL (reference sequence). The CDR3 consists of 14 residues. This CDR3 reads CASSQGGGGKPQHF. The CDR3 DNA reads as TGTGCCAGCAGCCAAGGCGGCGGAGGGAAGCCCCAGCATTTT.

This sequence joins TRBV29-1 and TRBJ2-7; 7 bases line up with TRBD1. CDR1 is SQVTM and CDR2 is ANQGSEA in the germline V gene. The trim removed 5 bases at V and 7 bases at J, leaving 8 bases unmatched. The CDR3 sequence is 12 residues long. Written as DNA, the CDR3 is TGCAGCGTTATAACAGGGGCCGAAGAGCAGTACGTC. Amino acids: CSVITGAEEQYV.

This chain connects TRBV6-5 to TRBJ1-5, with 9 bases identical to TRBD1. Germline V gives CDR1 MNHEY, CDR2 SVGAGI. This CDR3 spans 13 amino acids. V was clipped by 2 bases and J by 11 bases; unmatched bases: 4. CDR3 nucleotide sequence: TGTGCCAGCAGTTACATGGACAGGGGAGCCCAGCATTTT. This sequence encodes CASSYMDRGAQHF.

This sequence joins TRBV5-4 and TRBJ1-1, with 7 positions matching TRBD1. This CDR3 spans 15 amino acids. Germline-derived CDR1 and CDR2 are SGHNT and YYREEE (reference sequence). J lost 6 bases, V lost 4 bases, and 12 bases had no gene match. The CDR3 is CASSLPTGLLAEAFF. Written as DNA, the CDR3 is TGTGCCAGCAGCCTACCGACAGGGCTGCTGGCTGAAGCTTTCTTT.

The gene calls are TRBV19 and TRBJ1-6; TRBD1 might be the D (5 bases). In germline, CDR1 is LNHDA, CDR2 SQIVND (reference sequence). There are 13 residues in the CDR3. Trimming left V 5 bases short and J 17 bases short, with 19 bases between. The CDR3 coding sequence is TGTGCCAGTAGTCCCCGGGACTCCCGGGTCGTCCACTTT. Residues: CASSPRDSRVVHF.

The chain employs TRBV10-3 and TRBJ1-6, with 11 bases matching TRBD1. Germline V gene data show CDR1 as ENHRY and CDR2 as SYGVKD. V was clipped by 6 bases and J by 7 bases; unmatched bases: 5. This CDR3 spans 15 amino acids. The CDR3 nucleotides are TGTGCCATCAGCGGACAGGGGGCTGGAAATTCACCCCTCCACTTT. Encoded protein: CAISGQGAGNSPLHF.

The chain joins TRBV7-9 to TRBJ1-2, with a possible D match to TRBD1 (5 bases). The germline CDR1 and CDR2 sequences are SEHNR and FQNEAQ (reference sequence). The CDR3 contains 15 residues. Trimming stripped 1 base from V and 3 bases from J, with 12 bases between. CDR3 DNA: TGTGCCAGCAGCTTAGGCCAGGGTATTGACTATGGCTACACCTTC. The encoded protein is CASSLGQGIDYGYTF.

CDR3 region: CASSWALAGSTDTQYF. CDR3 nucleotide sequence: TGTGCCAGCAGCTGGGCTCTAGCGGGTAGCACAGATACGCAGTATTTT. The chain has TRBV5-6 and TRBJ2-3, with 8 bases matching TRBD2. The length of the CDR3 is 16 residues. V was pared by 3 bases and J by 0 bases, with 6 bases of the junction left unmatched. CDR1 SGHDT and CDR2 YYEEEE come from the germline V gene.

The chain links TRBV27 to TRBJ1-1, with D perhaps TRBD1 (6 bases). The germline V gene encodes CDR1 MNHEY and CDR2 SMNVEV (reference sequence). The CDR3 covers 15 residues. V shed 2 bases and J shed 5 bases, with 15 bases lying between them. CDR3 residues: CASSLPSQGETEAFF. The CDR3 nucleotides read TGTGCCAGCAGTTTACCCTCACAGGGCGAGACTGAAGCTTTCTTT.

This chain joins TRBV4-2 and TRBJ1-4; TRBD1 matches 9 bases. The V and J ends lost 5 bases and 2 bases, in that order; junction bases with no gene match: 9. This CDR3 spans 17 amino acids. Germline V gene data show CDR1 as LGHNA and CDR2 as YNFKEQ. The CDR3 nucleotides read TGTGCCAGCAGCGCTCGGACAGGGGATGGGACTAATGAAAAACTGTTTTTT. Its protein is CASSARTGDGTNEKLFF.

The chain recombines TRBV7-9 with TRBJ2-2; a possible D gene is TRBD1 (5 bases). This CDR3 is built from 16 residues. Germline V gives CDR1 SEHNR, CDR2 FQNEAQ (reference sequence). V was clipped by 1 base and J by 2 bases, with 11 bases between them. The CDR3 sequence: CASSLEHRRNTGELFF. CDR3 DNA: TGTGCCAGCAGCTTAGAGCACAGGAGAAACACCGGGGAGCTGTTTTTT.

This clone was seen only once. The J gene is TRBJ1-1, the V gene TRBV6-6; 8 bases fit TRBD1. Germline CDR1 reads MNHNY; CDR2 reads SVGAGI (reference sequence). CDR3 size: 12 residues. V shed 5 bases, J shed 10 bases, and the junction held 6 bases outside the gene matches. CDR3 in amino acids: CASSVQGVIAFF. The CDR3 nucleotides are TGTGCCAGCAGTGTACAGGGGGTGATAGCTTTCTTT.